The T cell receptor beta chain under discussion was sequenced for a study of T cells in Graves' hyperthyroidism and ophthalmopathy. Overall study findings and caveats: A model of 13 V-J features distinguished ophthalmopathy from stable hyperthyroidism.

This clonotype was seen repeatedly, ten times or more. As yet, its antigen is unknown. There were TCR beta CDR3 regions amplified from RNA transcripts. First-round RT-PCR targeting the TCR CDR3 was performed with the HTBI primer set. One entry per CDR3 protein, called by TCRdb with MiXCR from the multiplex PCR reads. The sample consists of roughly 650,000 distinct CDR3 sequences, about 16% of them appearing once. The CDR3 consists of 14 residues. V lost 6 bases to trimming and J lost 1 base; unmatched junction nucleotides: 0. Germline CDR1 and CDR2: SGHTA and FQGNSA. Uncontrolled infections, other autoimmune diseases, pregnancy or lactation led to exclusion of patients.

The receptor was derived from a woman aged 40 to 50 with Graves' ophthalmopathy. This chain joins TRBV7-2 and TRBJ2-1; 10 positions agree with TRBD1. The sample comprised blood. For the CDR3, the DNA is TGTGCCAGCAGGGGACAGGGGTCCTACAATGAGCAGTTCTTC. Protein: CASRGQGSYNEQFF.